The 23 T cell receptor beta chains listed next were all sequenced from one sample in a study of T cells expressing NK-cell markers (dated by TCRdb to about 2020). Libraries were built with 5' RACE. The reads were generated on an Illumina HiSeq 2000. TCRdb reprocessed the sequencing reads and holds a single record per CDR3 protein sequence, with no DNA. The sample table records about 540,000 distinct CDR3 sequences. Around 4% of the sample is in the top ten clones. The sequenced sample was blood T cells: a sorted CD56 or NKG2C T cell subset, CD4+ or CD8+ T cells, or bulk PBMC T cells (not recorded which). These receptors all come from a man aged 18 to 29 in good health. Donor details come from another sample of the same person, matched by shared clones.

The chain carries TRBV29-1 and TRBJ1-1. Germline CDR1 reads SQVTM; CDR2 reads ANQGSEA. This CDR3 is 15 amino acids long. The CDR3 sequence is CSVVMVASYKTEAFF.

The rearrangement joins TRBV12-3 or TRBV12-4 to TRBJ2-4; TCRdb picks TRBD1, but there is no DNA to check that call. This CDR3 is built from 17 residues. The CDR3 sequence: CASSLDPGWGAKNIQYF.

V usage is TRBV12-3 or TRBV12-4 and J usage is TRBJ2-1; TCRdb outputs TRBD1, but without DNA this stays unchecked. CDR3 length: 15 residues. The CDR3 is CASSFRDRVGNEQFF.

CDR3 protein: CASSVGGLGNTEAFF. The chain employs TRBV9 and TRBJ1-1. The CDR3 consists of 15 residues. CDR1 and CDR2 (germline): SGDLS, YYNGEE.

V gene TRBV29-1 combines with J gene TRBJ1-2; TCRdb proposes TRBD1, but this gene call is untestable without DNA. CDR1 and CDR2 (germline): SQVTM, ANQGSEA. This CDR3 is built from 13 residues. CDR3 loop: CSVEDKMPGGYTF.

The CDR3 sequence: CSVEGAGGWGYTF. V gene TRBV29-1 combines with J gene TRBJ1-2; as DNA is missing, the TRBD1 call by TCRdb cannot be tested. The CDR3 is 13 residues long. The germline V gene has CDR1 SQVTM and CDR2 ANQGSEA.

This CDR3 is CASSHGLVAHTQETQYF. The chain uses TRBV5-1 and TRBJ2-5; TCRdb's D call, TRBD2, is unchecked because there is no DNA. This CDR3 is 17 amino acids long. The germline CDR1 and CDR2 sequences are SGHRS and YFSETQ.

V is TRBV6-2 or TRBV6-3 and J is TRBJ2-3. This CDR3 region has 15 residues. In germline, CDR1 is MNHEY, CDR2 SVGEGT. The chain's CDR3 is CASSYRLAVTDTQYF.

The rearrangement joins TRBV20-1 to TRBJ2-7; the TCRdb call, TRBD2, lacks DNA for checking. This CDR3 comprises 15 residues. Germline values: CDR1 DFQATT, CDR2 SNEGSKA (reference sequence). CDR3 residues: CSATSGRGSSYEQYF.

The chain joins TRBV29-1 to TRBJ1-1; the TCRdb call, TRBD1, lacks DNA for checking. This CDR3 comprises 15 residues. Germline CDR1 is SQVTM and CDR2 is ANQGSEA. This CDR3 is CSVAPGTGESLGAFF.

The chain combines TRBV29-1 with TRBJ2-7; TCRdb's D call of TRBD1 is untestable without DNA. CDR3 length equals 13 residues. CDR1 SQVTM and CDR2 ANQGSEA come from the germline V gene. The CDR3 sequence: CSVENRASYEQYF.

The J gene is TRBJ2-1, the V gene TRBV27; no DNA is available, so the TRBD2 call from TCRdb remains unchecked. This CDR3 is 13 amino acids long. CDR1 MNHEY and CDR2 SMNVEV come from the germline V gene (reference sequence). CDR3 amino acids: CASGLALYNEQFF.

CDR3: CASSPLGQRGEQFF. The chain couples TRBV11-2 to TRBJ2-1; lacking DNA, the TRBD2 call made by TCRdb goes unchecked. CDR3 length equals 14 residues. Looked up from germline, CDR1 is SGHAT and CDR2 is FQNNGV.

The chain employs TRBV7-2 and TRBJ2-3; TCRdb outputs TRBD2, but without DNA this stays unchecked. There are 12 residues in the CDR3. Germline V gene lookup returns CDR1 SGHTA and CDR2 FQGNSA. CDR3 loop: CASSLVSGAQYF.

The chain recombines TRBV10-2 with TRBJ2-1; TCRdb proposes TRBD1, but this gene call is untestable without DNA. CDR1 and CDR2 (germline): WSHSY, SAAADI. CDR3 length: 17 amino acids. CDR3 region: CASTRFSSGASYNEQFF.

The J gene is TRBJ2-7, the V gene TRBV4-3; TCRdb reports TRBD2, a call that lacks DNA to check it against. The CDR3 is 18 residues long. Germline-derived CDR1 and CDR2 are LGHNA and YSLEER. The CDR3 protein is CASSQGLFLAGGIGEQYF.

The chain has TRBV5-1 and TRBJ2-2; the TRBD1 assignment by TCRdb is unverifiable without DNA. CDR1 is SGHRS, CDR2 YFSETQ, per germline. This CDR3 region has 18 residues. The chain's CDR3 is CASSRQIPRDRGTGELFF.

This chain joins TRBV6-4 and TRBJ2-1; TCRdb's D call, TRBD2, is unchecked because there is no DNA. This CDR3 comprises 15 residues. The V gene's germline CDR1 is MRHNA and CDR2 SNTAGT. Here the CDR3 reads CASSDSASGRNEQFF.

The CDR3: CASSTQGGGTEAFF. V is TRBV6-1 and J is TRBJ1-1; with no DNA, the TCRdb D assignment of TRBD1 cannot be verified. There are 14 residues in the CDR3. The germline V gene has CDR1 MNHNS and CDR2 SASEGT.

The rearrangement joins TRBV5-1 to TRBJ2-3; TCRdb designates TRBD2, a call that cannot be tested without DNA. Germline CDR1 and CDR2: SGHRS and YFSETQ. The CDR3 has 15 amino acids. The CDR3 spells CASTKLVFSTDTQYF.

This chain links TRBV12-3 or TRBV12-4 with TRBJ2-5; TCRdb selects TRBD1, and the lack of DNA leaves this call unchecked. This CDR3 comprises 15 residues. The CDR3 here is CASSLEVSPQLAQYF.

V usage is TRBV11-2 and J usage is TRBJ1-2. Germline assignment: CDR1 SGHAT and CDR2 FQNNGV. The CDR3 loop spans 14 amino acids. The CDR3 loop reads CASSLRPDTYGYTF.

The chain couples TRBV6-1 to TRBJ2-7; TCRdb proposes TRBD1, but this gene call is untestable without DNA. This CDR3 is built from 15 residues. Germline assignment: CDR1 MNHNS and CDR2 SASEGT. Here the CDR3 reads CASGQTGLSSYEQYF.